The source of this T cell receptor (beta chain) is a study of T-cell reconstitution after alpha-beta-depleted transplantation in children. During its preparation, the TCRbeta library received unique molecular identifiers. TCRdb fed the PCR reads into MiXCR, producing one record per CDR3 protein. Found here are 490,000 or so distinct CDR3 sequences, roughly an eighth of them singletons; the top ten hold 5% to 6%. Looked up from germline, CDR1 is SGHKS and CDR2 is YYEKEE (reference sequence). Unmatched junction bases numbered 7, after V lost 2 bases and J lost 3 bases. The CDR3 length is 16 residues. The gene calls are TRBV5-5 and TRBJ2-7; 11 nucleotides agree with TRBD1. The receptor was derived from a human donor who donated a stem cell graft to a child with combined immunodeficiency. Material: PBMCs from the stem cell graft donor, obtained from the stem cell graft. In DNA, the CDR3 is TGTGCCAGCAGCTTTGCCTCCGGGACAGGGGGCTACGAGCAGTACTTC. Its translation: CASSFASGTGGYEQYF. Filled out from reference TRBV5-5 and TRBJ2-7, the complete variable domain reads DAGVTQSPTHLIKTRGQQVTLRCSPISGHKSVSWYQQVLGQGPQFIFQYYEKEERGRGNFPDRFSARQFPNYSSELNVNALLLGDSALYLCASSFASGTGGYEQYFGPGTRLTVT.